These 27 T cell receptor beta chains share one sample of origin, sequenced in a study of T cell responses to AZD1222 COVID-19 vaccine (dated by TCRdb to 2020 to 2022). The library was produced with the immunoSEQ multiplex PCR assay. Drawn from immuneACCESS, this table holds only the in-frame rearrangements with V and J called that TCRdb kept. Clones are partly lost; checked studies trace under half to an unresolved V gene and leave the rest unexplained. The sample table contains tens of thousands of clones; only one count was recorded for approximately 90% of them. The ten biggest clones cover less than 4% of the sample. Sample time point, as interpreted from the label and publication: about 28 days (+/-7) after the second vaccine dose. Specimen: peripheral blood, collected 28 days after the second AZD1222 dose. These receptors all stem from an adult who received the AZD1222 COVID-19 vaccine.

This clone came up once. CDR3 sequence: CASSSQGVEAFF. CDR3 DNA: TGTGCCAGCAGCTCACAGGGAGTTGAAGCTTTCTTT. The V and J genes are TRBV11-3 and TRBJ1-1; D is possibly TRBD1 (6 bases). V lost 4 bases and J lost 7, with 10 bases in between. This CDR3 comprises 12 residues. Germline values: CDR1 SGHNT, CDR2 YENEEA.

CDR3 residues: CASTHGEGRTEAFF. In nucleotides, the CDR3 is TGTGCCAGCACCCACGGGGAAGGGCGAACTGAAGCTTTCTTT. The gene calls are TRBV11-3 and TRBJ1-1; D gene unclear. Looked up from germline, CDR1 is SGHNT and CDR2 is YENEEA. V lost 7 bases to trimming and J lost 5 bases, with 17 bases between them. CDR3 size: 14 residues.

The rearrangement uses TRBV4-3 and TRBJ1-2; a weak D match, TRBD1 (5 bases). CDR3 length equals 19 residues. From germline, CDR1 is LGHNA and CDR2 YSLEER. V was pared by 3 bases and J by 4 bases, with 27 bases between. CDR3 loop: CASSQALGGHAVGGYGYTF. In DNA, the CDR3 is TGCGCCAGCAGCCAGGCCCTCGGGGGTCACGCTGTTGGGGGCTATGGCTACACCTTC.

Written as DNA, the CDR3 is TGTGCCAGCAGCCAGGGTGGCAGCTTGAACACTGAAGCTTTCTTT. The encoded protein is CASSQGGSLNTEAFF. The chain links TRBV6-5 to TRBJ1-1; D is possibly TRBD1 (5 bases). This CDR3 is 15 amino acids long. CDR1 and CDR2 from the germline V gene are MNHEY and SVGAGI. Trimming left V 6 bases short and J 0 bases short, with 14 bases between.

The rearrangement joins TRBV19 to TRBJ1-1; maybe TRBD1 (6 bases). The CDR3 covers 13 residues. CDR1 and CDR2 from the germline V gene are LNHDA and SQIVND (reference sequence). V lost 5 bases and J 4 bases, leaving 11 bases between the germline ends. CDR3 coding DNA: TGTGCCAGTAGTCGAGGGGGGGGCACTGAAGCTTTCTTT. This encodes CASSRGGGTEAFF.

The CDR3 sequence is CASSKAPREVQETQYF. In DNA, the CDR3 is TGTGCCAGCAGCAAAGCACCTCGGGAGGTCCAAGAGACCCAGTACTTC. V usage is TRBV21-1 and J usage is TRBJ2-5; the listed D gene, TRBD2, was not tested against the DNA. TRBV21-1 is classified as a pseudogene. This CDR3 spans 16 amino acids.

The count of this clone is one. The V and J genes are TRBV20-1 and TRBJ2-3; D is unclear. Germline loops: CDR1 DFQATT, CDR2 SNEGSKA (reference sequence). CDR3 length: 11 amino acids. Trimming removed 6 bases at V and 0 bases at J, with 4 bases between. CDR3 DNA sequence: TGCAGTGCATTGAGCACAGATACGCAGTATTTT. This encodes CSALSTDTQYF.

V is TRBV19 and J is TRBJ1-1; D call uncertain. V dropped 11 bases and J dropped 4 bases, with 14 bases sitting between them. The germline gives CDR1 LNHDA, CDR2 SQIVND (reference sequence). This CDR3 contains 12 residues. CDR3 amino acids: CASREGFTEAFF. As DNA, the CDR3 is TGTGCCTCTAGGGAGGGCTTCACTGAAGCTTTCTTT.

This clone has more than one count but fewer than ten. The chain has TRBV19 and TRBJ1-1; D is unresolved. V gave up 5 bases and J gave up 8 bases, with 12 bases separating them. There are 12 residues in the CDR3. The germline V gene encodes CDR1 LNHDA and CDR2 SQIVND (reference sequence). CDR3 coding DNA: TGTGCCAGTAGTTTATCTACGGGGGAAGCTTTCTTT. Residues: CASSLSTGEAFF.

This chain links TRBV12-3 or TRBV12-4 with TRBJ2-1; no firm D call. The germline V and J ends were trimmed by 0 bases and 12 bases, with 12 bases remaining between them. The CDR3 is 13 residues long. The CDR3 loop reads CASSLALADSQFF. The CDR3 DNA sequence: TGTGCCAGCAGTTTAGCGCTCGCAGACTCGCAGTTCTTC.

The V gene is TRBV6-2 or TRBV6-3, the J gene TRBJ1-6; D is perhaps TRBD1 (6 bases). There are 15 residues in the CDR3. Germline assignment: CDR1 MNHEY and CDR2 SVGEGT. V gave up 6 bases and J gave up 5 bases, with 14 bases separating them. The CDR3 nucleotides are TGTGCCAGCAGCCAGCGGGACACCGATAATTCACCCCTCCACTTT. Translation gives CASSQRDTDNSPLHF.

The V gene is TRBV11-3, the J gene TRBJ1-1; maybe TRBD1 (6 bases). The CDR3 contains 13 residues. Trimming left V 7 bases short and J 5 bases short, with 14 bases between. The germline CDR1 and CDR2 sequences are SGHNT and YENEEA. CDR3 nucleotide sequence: TGTGCCAGCACCGCGGACAGTCGGACTGAAGCTTTCTTT. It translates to CASTADSRTEAFF.

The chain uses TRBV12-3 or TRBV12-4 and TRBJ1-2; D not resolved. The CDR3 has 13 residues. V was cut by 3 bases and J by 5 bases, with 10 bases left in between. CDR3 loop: CASSLRQPYGYTF. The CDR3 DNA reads TGTGCCAGCAGTTTGAGGCAGCCTTATGGCTACACCTTC.

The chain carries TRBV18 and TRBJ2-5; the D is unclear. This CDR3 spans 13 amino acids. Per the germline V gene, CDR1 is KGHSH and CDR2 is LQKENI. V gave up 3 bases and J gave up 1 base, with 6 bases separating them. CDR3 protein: CASSPGFQETQYF. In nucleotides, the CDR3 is TGTGCCAGCTCACCCGGATTCCAAGAGACCCAGTACTTC.

The CDR3 region has the DNA TGTGCCAGCACCCAAGTCCCGGGACTAGCGGGGAATACGCAGTATTTT. Protein: CASTQVPGLAGNTQYF. The chain uses TRBV27 and TRBJ2-3; TRBD2 matches at 13 bases. The CDR3 extends over 16 amino acids. Germline CDR1 and CDR2: MNHEY and SMNVEV (reference sequence). V shed 7 bases and J 7 bases; nucleotides not matched to a gene: 11.

CDR3 sequence: CASSLGQDYGYTF. For the CDR3, the DNA is TGTGCCAGCAGCCTTGGACAGGACTATGGCTACACCTTC. This chain uses TRBV2 with TRBJ1-2; 7 positions agree with TRBD1. Germline CDR1 reads SNHLY; CDR2 reads FYNNEI. The CDR3 consists of 13 residues. V lost 6 bases and J lost 3; bases outside the gene matches: 4.

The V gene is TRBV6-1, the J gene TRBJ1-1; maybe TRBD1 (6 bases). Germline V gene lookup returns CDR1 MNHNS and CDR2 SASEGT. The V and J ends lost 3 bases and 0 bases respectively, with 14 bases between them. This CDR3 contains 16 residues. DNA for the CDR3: TGTGCCAGCAGTGACGGAAGGGGGTTCCTGAACACTGAAGCTTTCTTT. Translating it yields CASSDGRGFLNTEAFF.

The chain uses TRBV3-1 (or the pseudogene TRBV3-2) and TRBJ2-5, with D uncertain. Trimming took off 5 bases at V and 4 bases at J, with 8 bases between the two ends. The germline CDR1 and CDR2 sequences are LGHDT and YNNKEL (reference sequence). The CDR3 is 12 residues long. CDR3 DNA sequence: TGTGCCAGCAGCTTCCCCCCAGAGACCCAGTACTTC. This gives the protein CASSFPPETQYF.

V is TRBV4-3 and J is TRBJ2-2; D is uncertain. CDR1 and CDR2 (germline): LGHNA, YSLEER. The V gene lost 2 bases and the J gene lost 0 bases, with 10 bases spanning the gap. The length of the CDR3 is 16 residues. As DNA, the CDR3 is TGCGCCAGCAGCCAATATCCTGATTCGAACACCGGGGAGCTGTTTTTT. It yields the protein CASSQYPDSNTGELFF.

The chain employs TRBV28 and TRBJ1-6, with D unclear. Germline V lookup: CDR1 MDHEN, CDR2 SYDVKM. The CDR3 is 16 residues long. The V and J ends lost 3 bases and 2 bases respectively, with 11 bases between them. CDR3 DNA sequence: TGTGCCAGCAGTTTTACTGGCGGTCCCTATAATTCACCCCTCCACTTT. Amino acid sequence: CASSFTGGPYNSPLHF.

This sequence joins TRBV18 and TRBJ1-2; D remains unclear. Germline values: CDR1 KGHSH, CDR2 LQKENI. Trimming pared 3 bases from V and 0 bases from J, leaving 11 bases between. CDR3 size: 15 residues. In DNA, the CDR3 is TGTGCCAGCTCACCCGAGGTGACACCTAACTATGGCTACACCTTC. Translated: CASSPEVTPNYGYTF.

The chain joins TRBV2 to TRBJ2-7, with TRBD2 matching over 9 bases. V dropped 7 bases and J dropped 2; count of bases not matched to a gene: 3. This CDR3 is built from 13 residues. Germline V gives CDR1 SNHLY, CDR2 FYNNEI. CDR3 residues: CASIAGAAYEQYF. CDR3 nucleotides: TGTGCCAGCATAGCGGGGGCCGCCTACGAGCAGTACTTC.

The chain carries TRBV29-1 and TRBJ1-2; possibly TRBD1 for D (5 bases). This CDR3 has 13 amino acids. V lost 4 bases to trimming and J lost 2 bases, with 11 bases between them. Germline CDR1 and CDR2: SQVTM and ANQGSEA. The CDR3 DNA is TGCAGCGTTGGACGGGACGTAAACTATGGCTACACCTTC. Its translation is CSVGRDVNYGYTF.

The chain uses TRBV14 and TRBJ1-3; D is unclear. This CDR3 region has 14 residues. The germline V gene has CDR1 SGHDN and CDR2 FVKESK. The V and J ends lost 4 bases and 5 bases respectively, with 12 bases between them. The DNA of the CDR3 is TGTGCCAGCAGCCCCGCAGAAATAAGAAACACCATATATTTT. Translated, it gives CASSPAEIRNTIYF.

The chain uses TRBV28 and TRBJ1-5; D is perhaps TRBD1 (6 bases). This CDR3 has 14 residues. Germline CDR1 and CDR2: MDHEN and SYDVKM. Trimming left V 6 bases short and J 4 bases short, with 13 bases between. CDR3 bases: TGTGCCAGCAGCTCTGGACAGTTAAATCAGCCCCAGCATTTT. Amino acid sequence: CASSSGQLNQPQHF. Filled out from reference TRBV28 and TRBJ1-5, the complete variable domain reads DVKVTQSSRYLVKRTGEKVFLECVQDMDHENMFWYRQDPGLGLRLIYFSYDVKMKEKGDIPEGYSVSREKKERFSLILESASTNQTSMYLCASSSGQLNQPQHFGDGTRLSIL.

This CDR3 reads CASSEGQGALYEQYF. The CDR3 DNA reads TGTGCCAGCAGCGAGGGACAGGGGGCGCTCTACGAGCAGTACTTC. This chain connects TRBV7-9 to TRBJ2-7; 12 bases are a match to TRBD1. CDR1 and CDR2 (germline): SEHNR, FQNEAQ (reference sequence). This CDR3 region has 15 residues. V lost 5 bases to trimming and J lost 3 bases; unmatched junction nucleotides: 5. Combining the CDR3 with reference TRBV7-9 and TRBJ2-7 gives the whole variable domain DTGVSQNPRHKITKRGQNVTFRCDPISEHNRLYWYRQTLGQGPEFLTYFQNEAQLEKSRLLSDRFSAERPKGSFSTLEIQRTEQGDSAMYLCASSEGQGALYEQYFGPGTRLTVT.

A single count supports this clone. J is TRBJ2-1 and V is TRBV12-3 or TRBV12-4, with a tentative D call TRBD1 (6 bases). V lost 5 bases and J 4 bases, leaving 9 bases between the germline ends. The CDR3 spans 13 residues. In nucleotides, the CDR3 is TGTGCCAGCAGTGGGGGCTGGTACAATGAGCAGTTCTTC. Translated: CASSGGWYNEQFF.